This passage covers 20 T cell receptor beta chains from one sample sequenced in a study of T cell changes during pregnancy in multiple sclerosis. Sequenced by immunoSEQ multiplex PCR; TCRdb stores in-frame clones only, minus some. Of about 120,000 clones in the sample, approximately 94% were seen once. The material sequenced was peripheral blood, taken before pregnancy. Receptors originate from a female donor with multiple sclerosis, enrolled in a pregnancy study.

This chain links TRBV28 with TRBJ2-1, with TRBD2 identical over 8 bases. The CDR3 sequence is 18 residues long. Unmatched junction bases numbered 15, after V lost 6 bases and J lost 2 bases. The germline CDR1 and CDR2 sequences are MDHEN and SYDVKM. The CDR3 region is CASSTAGWDSGTYNEQFF. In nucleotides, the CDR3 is TGTGCCAGCAGCACTGCAGGGTGGGATAGCGGGACCTACAATGAGCAGTTCTTC.

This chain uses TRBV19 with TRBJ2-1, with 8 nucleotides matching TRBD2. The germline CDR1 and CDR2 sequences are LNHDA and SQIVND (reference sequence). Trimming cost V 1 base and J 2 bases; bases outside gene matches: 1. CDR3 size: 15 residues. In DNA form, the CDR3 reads TGTGCCAGTAGTATAGCGGGGGGGGCCTACAATGAGCAGTTCTTC. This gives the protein CASSIAGGAYNEQFF.

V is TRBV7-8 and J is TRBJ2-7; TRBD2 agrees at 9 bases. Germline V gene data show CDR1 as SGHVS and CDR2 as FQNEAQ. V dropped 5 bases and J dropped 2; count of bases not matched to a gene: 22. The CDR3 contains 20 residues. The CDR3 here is CASSISTRGSGSVLTYEQYF. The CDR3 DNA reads TGTGCCAGCAGCATCTCGACCCGGGGTAGCGGGAGCGTCCTTACCTACGAGCAGTACTTC.

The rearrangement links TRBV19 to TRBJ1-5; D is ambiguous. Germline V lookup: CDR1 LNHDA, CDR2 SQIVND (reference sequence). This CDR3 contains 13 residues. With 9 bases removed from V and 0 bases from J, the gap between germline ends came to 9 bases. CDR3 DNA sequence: TGTGCCAGCAATACACGTAGCAATCAGCCCCAGCATTTT. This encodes CASNTRSNQPQHF.

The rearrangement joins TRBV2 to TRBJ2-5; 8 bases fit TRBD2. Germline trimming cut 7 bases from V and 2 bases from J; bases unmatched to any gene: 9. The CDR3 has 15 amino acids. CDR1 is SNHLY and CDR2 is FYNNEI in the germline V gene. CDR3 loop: CASTGQRGNQETQYF. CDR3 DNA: TGTGCCAGCACAGGACAGCGGGGGAATCAAGAGACCCAGTACTTC.

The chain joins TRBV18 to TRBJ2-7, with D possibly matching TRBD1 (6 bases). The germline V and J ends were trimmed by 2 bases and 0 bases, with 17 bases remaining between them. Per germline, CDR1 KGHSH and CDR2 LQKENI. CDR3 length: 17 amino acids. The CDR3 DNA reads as TGTGCCAGCTCACCAGTCCCAGGGGTCGTCAGCTCCTACGAGCAGTACTTC. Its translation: CASSPVPGVVSSYEQYF.

The CDR3 DNA reads as TGCGCCAGCAGCCACCCCCCCTCGGGTTCTGGAAACACCATATATTTT. It is translated as CASSHPPSGSGNTIYF. The chain carries TRBV4-1 and TRBJ1-3; D remains unclear. The CDR3 loop spans 16 amino acids. Germline CDR1 and CDR2: MGHRA and YSYEKL. V lost 3 bases to trimming and J lost 1 base, with 13 bases between them.

The CDR3 loop is CASIKPGEGTDEQYF. The CDR3 region has the DNA TGTGCCAGCATCAAACCGGGGGAAGGGACGGACGAGCAGTACTTC. The chain combines TRBV5-5 with TRBJ2-7; possible D gene TRBD2, 6 bases. The CDR3 is made up of 15 amino acids. Germline values: CDR1 SGHKS, CDR2 YYEKEE (reference sequence). Trimming cost V 6 bases and J 5 bases, with 21 bases left between them.

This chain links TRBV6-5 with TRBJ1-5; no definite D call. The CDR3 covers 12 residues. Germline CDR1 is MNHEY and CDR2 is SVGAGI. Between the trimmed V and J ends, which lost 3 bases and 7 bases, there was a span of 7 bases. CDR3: CASSYDNQPQHF. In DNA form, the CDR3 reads TGTGCCAGCAGTTATGACAACCAGCCCCAGCATTTT.

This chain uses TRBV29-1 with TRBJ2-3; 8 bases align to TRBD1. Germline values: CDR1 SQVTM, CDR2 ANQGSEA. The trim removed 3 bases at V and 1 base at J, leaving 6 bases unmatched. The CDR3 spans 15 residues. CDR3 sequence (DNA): TGCAGCGTTGAGGCACAGGGGGTGGGCACAGATACGCAGTATTTT. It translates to CSVEAQGVGTDTQYF.

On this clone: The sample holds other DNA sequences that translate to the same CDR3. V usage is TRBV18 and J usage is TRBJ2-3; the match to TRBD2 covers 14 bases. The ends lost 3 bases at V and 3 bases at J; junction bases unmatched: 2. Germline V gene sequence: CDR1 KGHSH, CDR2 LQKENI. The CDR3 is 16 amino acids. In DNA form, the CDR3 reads TGTGCCAGCTCACCTGGACTAGCGGGAGGAACAGATACGCAGTATTTT. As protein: CASSPGLAGGTDTQYF.

CDR3 nucleotide sequence: TGCAGTACAGTCGGGGGAATTGGTGAAAAACTGTTTTTT. This translates into CSTVGGIGEKLFF. The chain carries TRBV29-1 and TRBJ1-4; a weak D match, TRBD1 (5 bases). Germline V gene data show CDR1 as SQVTM and CDR2 as ANQGSEA. The CDR3 spans 13 residues.

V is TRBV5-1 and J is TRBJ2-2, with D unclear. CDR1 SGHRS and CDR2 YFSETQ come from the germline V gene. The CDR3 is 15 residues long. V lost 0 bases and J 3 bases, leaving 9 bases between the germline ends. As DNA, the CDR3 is TGCGCCAGCAGCTTGGGGGCTGGTGACACCGGGGAGCTGTTTTTT. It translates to CASSLGAGDTGELFF.

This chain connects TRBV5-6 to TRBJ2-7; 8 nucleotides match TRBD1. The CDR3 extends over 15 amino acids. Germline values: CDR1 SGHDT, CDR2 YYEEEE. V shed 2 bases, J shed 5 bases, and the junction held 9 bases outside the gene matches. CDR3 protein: CASSFINRGFNEQYF. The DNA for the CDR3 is TGTGCCAGCAGCTTTATTAACAGGGGGTTCAACGAGCAGTACTTC.

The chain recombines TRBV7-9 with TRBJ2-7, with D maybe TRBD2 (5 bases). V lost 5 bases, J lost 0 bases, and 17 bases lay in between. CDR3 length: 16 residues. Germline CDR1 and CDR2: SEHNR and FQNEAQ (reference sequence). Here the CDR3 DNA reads TGTGCCAGCAGCCAGCGACGGGGATCCAGCTCCTACGAGCAGTACTTC. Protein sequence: CASSQRRGSSSYEQYF.

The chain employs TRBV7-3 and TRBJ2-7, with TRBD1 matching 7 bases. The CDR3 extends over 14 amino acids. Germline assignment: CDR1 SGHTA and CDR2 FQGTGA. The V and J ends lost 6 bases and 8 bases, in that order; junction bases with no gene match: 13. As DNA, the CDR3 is TGTGCCAGCAGACCCCAACCGATGACAGGGAAGCAGTACTTC. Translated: CASRPQPMTGKQYF.

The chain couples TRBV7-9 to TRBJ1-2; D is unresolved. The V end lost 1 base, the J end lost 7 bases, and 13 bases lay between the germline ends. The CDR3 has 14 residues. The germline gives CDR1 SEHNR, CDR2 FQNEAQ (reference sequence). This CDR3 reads CASSLGGGNGGYTF. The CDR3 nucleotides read TGTGCCAGCAGCTTAGGGGGAGGCAATGGTGGCTACACCTTC.

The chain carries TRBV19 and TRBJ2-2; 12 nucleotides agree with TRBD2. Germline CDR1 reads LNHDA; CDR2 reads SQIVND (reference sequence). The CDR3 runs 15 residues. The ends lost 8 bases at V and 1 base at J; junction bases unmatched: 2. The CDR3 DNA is TGTGCCAGTCGGGGACTAGCGGGGAACACCGGGGAGCTGTTTTTT. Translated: CASRGLAGNTGELFF.

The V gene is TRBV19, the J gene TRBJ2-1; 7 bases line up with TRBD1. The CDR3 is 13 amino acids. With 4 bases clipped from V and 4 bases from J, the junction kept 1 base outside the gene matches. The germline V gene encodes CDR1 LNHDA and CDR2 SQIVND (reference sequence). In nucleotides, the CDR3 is TGTGCCAGTAGTACGGGACAGTACAATGAGCAGTTCTTC. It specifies CASSTGQYNEQFF.

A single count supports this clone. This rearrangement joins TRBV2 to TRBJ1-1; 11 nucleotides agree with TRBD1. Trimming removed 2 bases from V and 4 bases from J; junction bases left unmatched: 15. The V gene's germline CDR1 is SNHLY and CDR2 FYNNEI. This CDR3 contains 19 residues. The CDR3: CASSEYMGQGGRWSTEAFF. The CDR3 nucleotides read TGTGCCAGCAGTGAATATATGGGACAGGGGGGCAGGTGGAGCACTGAAGCTTTCTTT. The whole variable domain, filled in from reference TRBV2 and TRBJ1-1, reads EPEVTQTPSHQVTQMGQEVILRCVPISNHLYFYWYRQILGQKVEFLVSFYNNEISEKSEIFDDQFSVERPDGSNFTLKIRSTKLEDSAMYFCASSEYMGQGGRWSTEAFFGQGTRLTVV.